This T cell receptor (beta chain) was obtained from a study of blood T cells in healthy people across ages. Germline loops: CDR1 DFQATT, CDR2 SNEGSKA (reference sequence). The CDR3 consists of 12 residues. For the second PCR, which ran for roughly 6 to 12 cycles, a sample-barcoded 5' primer and a J-beta primer mix were used. A template-switch adaptor with 12 random nucleotides tagged each cDNA molecule. From each sample, at least 2.5 million paired-end reads containing CDR3 were obtained. Each CDR3 protein gets one entry after TCRdb re-called the 5' RACE reads with MiXCR. The repertoire includes fewer than 2 million distinct CDR3 sequences, approximately 39% of them detected once, and 20% to 25% sits in the top ten. This clonotype was observed a handful of times. One end of the junction fails to match germline, which may point to a read error. At least 5.5 micrograms of total RNA were extracted per sample.

Sequenced material: blood. The rearrangement joins TRBV20-1 to TRBJ2-7, with a tentative D call TRBD2 (5 bases). The TCR originated in a human donor in good health. CDR3 amino acids: CRASSTSYEQYF. In DNA, the CDR3 is TGCAGGGCTAGCTCCACCAGCTACGAGCAGTACTTC.